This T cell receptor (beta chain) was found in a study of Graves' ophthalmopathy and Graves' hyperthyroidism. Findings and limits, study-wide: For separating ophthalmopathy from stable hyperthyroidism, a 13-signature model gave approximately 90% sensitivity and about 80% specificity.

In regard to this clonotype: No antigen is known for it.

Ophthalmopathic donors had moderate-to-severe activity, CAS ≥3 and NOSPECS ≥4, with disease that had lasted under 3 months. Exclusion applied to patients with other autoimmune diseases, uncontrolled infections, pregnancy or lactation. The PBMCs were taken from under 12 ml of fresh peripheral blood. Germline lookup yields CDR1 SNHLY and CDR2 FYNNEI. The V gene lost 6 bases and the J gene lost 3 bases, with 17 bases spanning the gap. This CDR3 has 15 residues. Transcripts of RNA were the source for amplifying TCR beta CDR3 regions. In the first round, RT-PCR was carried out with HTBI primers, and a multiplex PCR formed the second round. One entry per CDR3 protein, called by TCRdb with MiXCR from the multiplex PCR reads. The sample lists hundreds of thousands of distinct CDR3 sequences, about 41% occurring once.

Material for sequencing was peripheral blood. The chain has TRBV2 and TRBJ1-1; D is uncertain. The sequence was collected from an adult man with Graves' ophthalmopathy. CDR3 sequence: CASRRSGRVYTEAFF. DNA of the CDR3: TGTGCCAGCAGACGGAGCGGGAGGGTCTACACTGAAGCTTTCTTT. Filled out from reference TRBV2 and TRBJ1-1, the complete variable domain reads EPEVTQTPSHQVTQMGQEVILRCVPISNHLYFYWYRQILGQKVEFLVSFYNNEISEKSEIFDDQFSVERPDGSNFTLKIRSTKLEDSAMYFCASRRSGRVYTEAFFGQGTRLTVV.